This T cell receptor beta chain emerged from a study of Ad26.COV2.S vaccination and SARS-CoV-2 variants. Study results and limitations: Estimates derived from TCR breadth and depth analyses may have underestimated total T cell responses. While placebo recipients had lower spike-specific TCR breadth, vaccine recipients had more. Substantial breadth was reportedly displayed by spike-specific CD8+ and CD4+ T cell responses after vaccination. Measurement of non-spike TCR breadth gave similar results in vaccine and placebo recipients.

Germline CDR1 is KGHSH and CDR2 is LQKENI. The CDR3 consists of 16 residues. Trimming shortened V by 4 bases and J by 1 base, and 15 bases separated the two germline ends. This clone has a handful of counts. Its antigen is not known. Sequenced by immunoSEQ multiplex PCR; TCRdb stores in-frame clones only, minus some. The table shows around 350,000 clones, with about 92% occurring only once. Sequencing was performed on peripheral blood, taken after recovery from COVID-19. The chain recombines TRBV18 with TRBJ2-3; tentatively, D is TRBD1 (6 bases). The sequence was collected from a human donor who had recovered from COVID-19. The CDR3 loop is CASSRTTGHRTDTQYF. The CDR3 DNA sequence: TGTGCCAGCTCACGAACGACAGGACATCGCACAGATACGCAGTATTTT.